This TCR beta chain is from a study of OX40 agonist ivuxolimab in advanced cancers. Patients who had autoimmune disease history or got systemic immunosuppression were left out. Libraries were prepared by immunoSEQ multiplex PCR; TCRdb keeps only in-frame clonotypes and omits some of them. Of roughly 60,000 clones in the sample, 91% are singletons; the top ten hold 11% to 15%. This receptor was obtained from an adult with an advanced solid tumor such as melanoma, head and neck, liver or kidney cancer. This sample comprised CD4+ or CD8+ T cells sorted from blood, obtained in a trial of the OX40 agonist ivuxolimab.

The CDR3 loop is CASSLANQETQYF. CDR3 nucleotide sequence: TGTGCCAGCAGCTTGGCCAATCAAGAGACCCAGTACTTC. V gene TRBV5-4 combines with J gene TRBJ2-5; D not resolved. This CDR3 comprises 13 residues. Germline CDR1 SGHNT, CDR2 YYREEE (reference sequence). Trimming shortened V by 0 bases and J by 2 bases, and 5 bases separated the two germline ends.